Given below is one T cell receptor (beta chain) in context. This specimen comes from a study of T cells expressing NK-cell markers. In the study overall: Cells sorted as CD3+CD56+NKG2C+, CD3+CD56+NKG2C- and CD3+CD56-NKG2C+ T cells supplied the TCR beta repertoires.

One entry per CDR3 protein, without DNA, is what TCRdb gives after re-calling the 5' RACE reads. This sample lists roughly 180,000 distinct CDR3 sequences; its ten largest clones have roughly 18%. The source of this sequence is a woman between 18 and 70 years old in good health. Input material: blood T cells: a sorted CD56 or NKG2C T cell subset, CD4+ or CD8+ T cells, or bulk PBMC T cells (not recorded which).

The CDR3 here is CASSLTGGSEQYF. The chain has TRBV7-3 and TRBJ2-7; TCRdb proposes TRBD1, but this gene call is untestable without DNA. CDR1 is SGHTA and CDR2 is FQGTGA in the germline V gene. This CDR3 comprises 13 residues.